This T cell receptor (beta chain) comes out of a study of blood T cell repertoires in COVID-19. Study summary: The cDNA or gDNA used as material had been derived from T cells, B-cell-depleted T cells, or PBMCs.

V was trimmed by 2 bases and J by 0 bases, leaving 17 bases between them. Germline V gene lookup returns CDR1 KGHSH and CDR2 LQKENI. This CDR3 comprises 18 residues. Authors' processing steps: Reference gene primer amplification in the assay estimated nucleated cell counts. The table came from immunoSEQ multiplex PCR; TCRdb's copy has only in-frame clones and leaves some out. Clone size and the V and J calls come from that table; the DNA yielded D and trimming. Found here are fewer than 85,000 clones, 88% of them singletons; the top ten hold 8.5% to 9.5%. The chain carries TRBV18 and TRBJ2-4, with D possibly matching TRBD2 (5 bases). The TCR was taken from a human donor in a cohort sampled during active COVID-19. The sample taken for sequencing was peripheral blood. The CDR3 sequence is CASSPAKGRFTAKNIQYF. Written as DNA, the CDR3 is TGTGCCAGCTCACCAGCAAAAGGGAGATTCACAGCCAAAAACATTCAGTACTTC.